These 24 T cell receptor beta chains share one sample of origin, sequenced in a study of CD8 T cells in ankylosing spondylitis. TCRdb passed the 5' RACE reads through MiXCR, listing each CDR3 protein once. Of 300,000 to 350,000 distinct CDR3 sequences detected, under 15% appear once; the ten largest clones hold 0.9% to 1.2%. Sequences were obtained from blood, either unsorted or a sorted T cell fraction (not recorded which). Receptors were obtained from a male donor with ankylosing spondylitis or in good health (not recorded which).

This clonotype was counted a few times. The V and J genes are TRBV12-3 or TRBV12-4 and TRBJ2-1, with D perhaps matching TRBD2 (6 bases). Trimming shortened V by 6 bases and J by 6 bases, and 15 bases separated the two germline ends. The length of the CDR3 is 14 residues. The CDR3 spells CASRTRAGLNEQFF. CDR3 bases: TGTGCCAGCAGGACTCGCGCGGGGCTCAATGAGCAGTTCTTC.

This chain uses TRBV20-1 with TRBJ2-3; 12 nucleotides line up with TRBD2. Per the germline V gene, CDR1 is DFQATT and CDR2 is SNEGSKA (reference sequence). CDR3 size: 16 residues. V was pared by 4 bases and J by 0 bases, with 5 bases of the junction left unmatched. CDR3 loop: CSAIRTSGTSTDTQYF. CDR3 in DNA: TGCAGTGCTATTAGGACTAGCGGGACTAGCACAGATACGCAGTATTTT.

The gene calls are TRBV23-1 and TRBJ2-5; the D gene is possibly TRBD1 (8 bases). TRBV23-1 is sorted into the ORF group, with uncertain function. The CDR3 has 17 amino acids. Trimming took off 7 bases at V and 6 bases at J, with 27 bases between the two ends. CDR3 sequence reads: CASITLWTGSGGQTQYF. CDR3 nucleotides: TGCGCCAGCATCACTCTCTGGACAGGGTCCGGGGGGCAGACCCAGTACTTC.

This clonotype appeared many times. The chain links TRBV12-3 or TRBV12-4 to TRBJ1-1; D not certain. Trimming left V 7 bases short and J 1 base short, with 7 bases between. The CDR3 consists of 12 residues. The CDR3 is CASILTNTEAFF. The CDR3 DNA sequence: TGTGCCAGCATTCTTACGAACACTGAAGCTTTCTTT.

The V and J genes are TRBV20-1 and TRBJ1-5; D not resolved. V was pared by 4 bases and J by 7 bases, with 14 bases between. This CDR3 has 13 residues. Looked up from germline, CDR1 is DFQATT and CDR2 is SNEGSKA (reference sequence). Here the CDR3 reads CSATDRGDQPQHF. CDR3 DNA: TGCAGTGCTACCGACCGGGGAGACCAGCCCCAGCATTTT.

V and J are TRBV24-1 and TRBJ2-3; unclear D gene. The CDR3 covers 14 residues. V was trimmed by 5 bases and J by 5 bases, leaving 13 bases between them. In germline, CDR1 is KGHDR, CDR2 SFDVKD. The CDR3 DNA sequence: TGTGCCACCAGTGGGGCAGGCCCCCAAGATACGCAGTATTTT. This sequence encodes CATSGAGPQDTQYF.

The chain combines TRBV19 with TRBJ1-1; perhaps TRBD1 as D (6 bases). The germline V gene encodes CDR1 LNHDA and CDR2 SQIVND (reference sequence). The ends were cut back, 5 bases at V and 4 bases at J, with 14 bases in the middle. The CDR3 runs 14 residues. The CDR3 here is CASSGQQGSTEAFF. The CDR3 bases are TGTGCCAGTAGTGGCCAACAGGGATCCACTGAAGCTTTCTTT.

The count of this clonotype is one. The J gene is TRBJ2-1, the V gene TRBV20-1, with 7 bases fitting TRBD2. The CDR3 sequence is 14 residues long. Germline V lookup: CDR1 DFQATT, CDR2 SNEGSKA (reference sequence). Trimming took 6 bases from V and 0 from J; bases not matched to a gene: 5. The DNA for the CDR3 is TGCAGTGCAACGGGGGGAAGCTCCTACAATGAGCAGTTCTTC. As protein: CSATGGSSYNEQFF.

This clonotype has just one count. This rearrangement joins TRBV6-1 to TRBJ2-7; TRBD2 matches at 15 bases. CDR1 is MNHNS and CDR2 is SASEGT in the germline V gene. This CDR3 contains 14 residues. CDR3: CASSEGTSGRAFAV. The CDR3 region has the DNA TGTGCCAGCAGTGAAGGGACTAGCGGGAGGGCCTTTGCAGTC.

The CDR3 protein is CATSRASTYQETQYF. The CDR3, as DNA: TGTGCCACCAGCAGAGCCAGCACGTACCAAGAGACCCAGTACTTC. The gene calls are TRBV15 and TRBJ2-5; D is undetermined. Germline V gene sequence: CDR1 LNHNV, CDR2 YYDKDF (reference sequence). The ends were cut back, 1 base at V and 0 bases at J, with 9 bases in the middle. The CDR3 has 15 residues.

This clonotype was detected only a few times. Here the CDR3 DNA reads TGTGCCAGCAGTTACTTTAGATCCTCAGAGACCCAGTACTTC. Translated: CASSYFRSSETQYF. The chain employs TRBV6-5 and TRBJ2-5; D not certain. Deletions cut 1 base from V and 4 bases from J, with 10 bases between. Germline CDR1 is MNHEY and CDR2 is SVGAGI. The CDR3 runs to 14 residues.

This clonotype was counted a few times. This sequence joins TRBV5-1 and TRBJ1-1; D is ambiguous. The ends were cut back, 0 bases at V and 0 bases at J, with 9 bases in the middle. The CDR3 loop spans 15 amino acids. CDR1 and CDR2 (germline): SGHRS, YFSETQ. CDR3 bases: TGCGCCAGCAGCTTGGAGGTAGCCATGAACACTGAAGCTTTCTTT. Amino acids: CASSLEVAMNTEAFF.

The chain joins TRBV7-2 to TRBJ2-1; D gene uncertain. This CDR3 region has 12 residues. The V and J ends lost 3 bases and 8 bases respectively, with 8 bases between them. Germline CDR1 reads SGHTA; CDR2 reads FQGNSA. For the CDR3, the DNA is TGTGCCAGCAGCTTTATTAGGGATGAGCAGTTCTTC. Translated, it gives CASSFIRDEQFF.

This clonotype has just a few counts. The chain has TRBV7-9 and TRBJ1-1; 9 positions match TRBD1. Germline V CDR1 and CDR2: SEHNR, FQNEAQ (reference sequence). V lost 6 bases to trimming and J lost 3 bases; unmatched junction nucleotides: 8. The CDR3 extends over 15 amino acids. The CDR3 loop reads CASRDLQGADTEAFF. CDR3 nucleotide sequence: TGTGCCAGCAGGGATTTACAGGGGGCCGACACTGAAGCTTTCTTT. Variable domain in full (rest from reference TRBV7-9 and TRBJ1-1): DTGVSQNPRHKITKRGQNVTFRCDPISEHNRLYWYRQTLGQGPEFLTYFQNEAQLEKSRLLSDRFSAERPKGSFSTLEIQRTEQGDSAMYLCASRDLQGADTEAFFGQGTRLTVV.

The table lists this clonotype with a few counts. The rearrangement uses TRBV7-6 and TRBJ2-2; no definite D call. Germline V gene sequence: CDR1 SGHVS, CDR2 FNYEAQ. This CDR3 spans 14 amino acids. Trimming took 5 bases from V and 3 from J, leaving 10 bases between them. The CDR3: CASSTRQDTGELFF. For the CDR3, the DNA is TGTGCCAGCAGCACTCGACAAGACACCGGGGAGCTGTTTTTT.

This clonotype was seen a few times. The chain couples TRBV6-2 or TRBV6-3 to TRBJ2-2; D unresolved. Germline V lookup: CDR1 MNHEY, CDR2 SVGEGT. V was trimmed by 6 bases and J by 7 bases, leaving 9 bases between them. This CDR3 is built from 12 residues. The CDR3 reads CASSPEFGELFF. DNA of the CDR3: TGTGCCAGCAGCCCCGAGTTCGGGGAGCTGTTTTTT.

This chain joins TRBV9 and TRBJ1-2, with a weak D call TRBD1 (5 bases). Germline CDR1 reads SGDLS; CDR2 reads YYNGEE. The CDR3 is 14 residues long. Between the trimmed V and J ends, which lost 3 bases and 3 bases, there was a span of 12 bases. CDR3 in DNA: TGTGCCAGCAGCGAGAGGGACCCCTACTATGGCTACACCTTC. This sequence encodes CASSERDPYYGYTF.

V and J are TRBV5-1 and TRBJ1-2; the D gene is possibly TRBD1 (6 bases). The CDR3 extends over 16 amino acids. Germline V lookup: CDR1 SGHRS, CDR2 YFSETQ. V shed 2 bases and J shed 2 bases, with 16 bases lying between them. CDR3 nucleotides: TGCGCCAGCAGCTTAACACCCGACAGGCCCAACTATGGCTACACCTTC. Its translation is CASSLTPDRPNYGYTF.

The chain carries TRBV10-3 and TRBJ2-1; no firm D call. CDR3 length: 14 residues. The V and J ends lost 5 bases and 3 bases respectively, with 11 bases between them. In germline, CDR1 is ENHRY, CDR2 SYGVKD. The CDR3 sequence is CAISPDPRYNEQFF. CDR3 sequence (DNA): TGTGCCATCAGTCCTGATCCCCGCTACAATGAGCAGTTCTTC.

The sample holds a few counts of this clonotype. This sequence joins TRBV20-1 and TRBJ1-2, with a weak D call TRBD1 (5 bases). Germline V gene sequence: CDR1 DFQATT, CDR2 SNEGSKA (reference sequence). The CDR3 contains 12 residues. V was clipped by 3 bases and J by 8 bases, with 13 bases between them. CDR3 sequence: CSASKRGEGYTF. CDR3 sequence (DNA): TGCAGTGCTAGTAAGCGAGGGGAAGGCTACACCTTC.

V usage is TRBV14 and J usage is TRBJ2-3; TRBD2 agrees at 7 bases. Germline trimming cut 2 bases from V and 2 bases from J; bases unmatched to any gene: 4. The CDR3 spans 15 residues. The germline gives CDR1 SGHDN, CDR2 FVKESK. CDR3 residues: CASSQFLAATDTQYF. CDR3 in DNA: TGTGCCAGCAGCCAATTCCTAGCGGCCACAGATACGCAGTATTTT.

This chain connects TRBV4-1 to TRBJ2-2; 13 bases are shared with TRBD2. Looked up from germline, CDR1 is MGHRA and CDR2 is YSYEKL. With V trimmed by 4 bases and J by 5 bases, 13 bases remained unmatched. The CDR3 is made up of 19 amino acids. DNA for the CDR3: TGCGCCAGCAGCCTTTACCCTTATGTGGGACTAGCGGGAACCGGGGAGCTGTTTTTT. It encodes CASSLYPYVGLAGTGELFF.

This clonotype was recorded at least ten times. The chain employs TRBV12-3 or TRBV12-4 and TRBJ2-7, with 7 bases matching TRBD1. The trim removed 6 bases at V and 3 bases at J, leaving 5 bases unmatched. The CDR3 runs 13 residues. CDR3 in DNA: TGTGCCAGCAGAAAGGGGGCGCGCTACGAGCAGTACTTC. Its translation: CASRKGARYEQYF.

The rearrangement links TRBV12-3 or TRBV12-4 to TRBJ2-2; TRBD1 aligns across 8 bases. CDR3 length equals 15 residues. The V segment lost 2 bases and the J segment 5 bases; nucleotides outside the gene matches: 4. CDR3 residues: CASSLNRGYTGELFF. For the CDR3, the DNA is TGTGCCAGCAGTTTAAACAGGGGGTATACCGGGGAGCTGTTTTTT.